The next 24 T cell receptor beta chains were all read from a single sample in a study of blood T cell repertoires in COVID-19. Here immunoSEQ multiplex PCR was the method, and the copy in TCRdb shows in-frame clones only, minus some. This table holds tens of thousands of clones, more than 80% found once. What was sequenced was peripheral blood. Receptors originate from a woman aged 80 or over with active COVID-19.

The V call is TRBV6-6, the J call TRBJ2-7, with 8 bases fitting TRBD1. V shed 5 bases and J 2 bases; nucleotides not matched to a gene: 17. The germline CDR1 and CDR2 sequences are MNHNY and SVGAGI (reference sequence). The CDR3 extends over 18 amino acids. The CDR3 coding sequence is TGTGCCAGCAGTCACCGCACGCCTTACAGGGGGAGGACCTACGAGCAGTACTTC. Amino acids: CASSHRTPYRGRTYEQYF.

J is TRBJ2-7 and V is TRBV20-1; no reliable D call. Germline CDR1 reads DFQATT; CDR2 reads SNEGSKA (reference sequence). The CDR3 is 12 residues long. The V gene lost 3 bases and the J gene lost 2 bases, with 8 bases spanning the gap. The CDR3 sequence is CSASRQTYEQYF. The DNA of the CDR3 is TGCAGTGCTAGTCGCCAGACCTACGAGCAGTACTTC.

The chain couples TRBV5-4 to TRBJ2-6; D not certain. This CDR3 is 16 amino acids long. The V gene lost 1 base and the J gene lost 0 bases, with 8 bases spanning the gap. Germline V CDR1 and CDR2: SGHNT, YYREEE (reference sequence). The CDR3 here is CASSLFRSSGANVLTF. The CDR3 DNA is TGTGCCAGCAGCTTGTTCCGCAGCTCTGGGGCCAACGTCCTGACTTTC. Combining the CDR3 with reference TRBV5-4 and TRBJ2-6 gives the whole variable domain ETGVTQSPTHLIKTRGQQVTLRCSSQSGHNTVSWYQQALGQGPQFIFQYYREEENGRGNFPPRFSGLQFPNYSSELNVNALELDDSALYLCASSLFRSSGANVLTFGAGSRLTVL.

The chain employs TRBV5-4 and TRBJ2-2; D uncertain. V was pared by 1 base and J by 3 bases, with 7 bases between. CDR1 is SGHNT, CDR2 YYREEE, per germline (reference sequence). The CDR3 is 14 residues long. The CDR3 loop is CASSLSRDTGELFF. CDR3 in DNA: TGTGCCAGCAGCTTGTCACGGGACACCGGGGAGCTGTTTTTT.

The J gene is TRBJ2-2, the V gene TRBV5-1; 10 bases are shared with TRBD2. The CDR3 covers 15 residues. CDR1 is SGHRS and CDR2 is YFSETQ in the germline V gene. V gave up 4 bases and J gave up 5 bases; unmatched junction bases: 5. CDR3 amino acids: CASSTSGGATGELFF. The CDR3 nucleotides read TGCGCCAGCAGCACCAGCGGGGGGGCGACCGGGGAGCTGTTTTTT.

The chain carries TRBV6-2 or TRBV6-3 and TRBJ2-1; 8 nucleotides agree with TRBD2. The CDR3 has 15 residues. In germline, CDR1 is MNHEY, CDR2 SVGEGT. V gave up 2 bases and J gave up 4 bases; unmatched junction bases: 4. CDR3 bases: TGTGCCAGCAGTTACGGACCGGGAGGGTACAATGAGCAGTTCTTC. Its protein product is CASSYGPGGYNEQFF.

This chain connects TRBV16 to TRBJ2-3, with 14 bases matching TRBD2. With 4 bases clipped from V and 0 bases from J, the junction kept 3 bases outside the gene matches. Germline V gives CDR1 KGHSY, CDR2 FQNENV. This CDR3 is 17 amino acids long. For the CDR3, the DNA is TGTGCCAGCAGCCCGGGACTAGCGGGAGCTAGCACAGATACGCAGTATTTT. This gives the protein CASSPGLAGASTDTQYF.

The rearrangement uses TRBV3-1 (or the pseudogene TRBV3-2) and TRBJ2-3, with D possibly being TRBD1 (5 bases). V dropped 3 bases and J dropped 5 bases, with 15 bases sitting between them. Germline assignment: CDR1 LGHDT and CDR2 YNNKEL (reference sequence). The CDR3 has 15 amino acids. The CDR3 is CASSHSGKSGDTQYF. CDR3 bases: TGTGCCAGCAGCCATTCAGGGAAAAGTGGAGATACGCAGTATTTT.

This clone appeared a single time. The CDR3 loop reads CASSLGLAENNEQFF. CDR3 DNA: TGTGCCAGCAGCTTAGGACTAGCGGAAAACAATGAGCAGTTCTTC. The rearrangement links TRBV5-4 to TRBJ2-1, with 10 positions matching TRBD2. Per germline, CDR1 SGHNT and CDR2 YYREEE (reference sequence). This CDR3 comprises 15 residues. V trimming: 2 bases; J trimming: 5 bases; junction bases outside the gene matches: 4. Looking up the rest from reference TRBV5-4 and TRBJ2-1 gives the full variable domain: ETGVTQSPTHLIKTRGQQVTLRCSSQSGHNTVSWYQQALGQGPQFIFQYYREEENGRGNFPPRFSGLQFPNYSSELNVNALELDDSALYLCASSLGLAENNEQFFGPGTRLTVL.

The V gene is TRBV20-1, the J gene TRBJ2-1; 7 bases match TRBD2. Trimming removed 6 bases from V and 2 bases from J; junction bases left unmatched: 7. The germline CDR1 and CDR2 sequences are DFQATT and SNEGSKA (reference sequence). The CDR3 loop spans 14 amino acids. For the CDR3, the DNA is TGCAGTGCCAGTAGCGGGTCTGCCTACAATGAGCAGTTCTTC. Protein sequence: CSASSGSAYNEQFF.

The rearrangement uses TRBV7-9 and TRBJ2-1, with 7 bases fitting TRBD2. The trim removed 3 bases at V and 4 bases at J, leaving 15 bases unmatched. This CDR3 contains 18 residues. Germline V lookup: CDR1 SEHNR, CDR2 FQNEAQ (reference sequence). The CDR3 here is CASSFGPTGGRGYNEQFF. In DNA, the CDR3 is TGTGCCAGCAGCTTTGGCCCTACTGGGGGGAGGGGATACAATGAGCAGTTCTTC.

The genes are TRBV5-1 and TRBJ1-6; D possibly corresponds to TRBD1 (5 bases). The CDR3 is 16 residues long. Trimming cost V 0 bases and J 3 bases, with 10 bases left between them. Germline CDR1 is SGHRS and CDR2 is YFSETQ. The CDR3 region is CASSLVGARYNSPLHF. The DNA of the CDR3 is TGCGCCAGCAGCTTGGTAGGGGCACGCTATAATTCACCCCTCCACTTT.

This clone was observed once. The chain uses TRBV6-6 and TRBJ2-3; 7 nucleotides align to TRBD1. Germline trimming cut 4 bases from V and 1 base from J; bases unmatched to any gene: 5. Germline V gene lookup returns CDR1 MNHNY and CDR2 SVGAGI (reference sequence). The CDR3 sequence is 15 residues long. The CDR3 spells CASSLRGPGTDTQYF. CDR3 DNA sequence: TGTGCCAGCAGTTTGAGGGGGCCGGGCACAGATACGCAGTATTTT.

The V call is TRBV2, the J call TRBJ1-4, with D tentatively TRBD1 (5 bases). This CDR3 is 15 amino acids long. The germline V gene has CDR1 SNHLY and CDR2 FYNNEI. Trimming took 4 bases from V and 5 from J, leaving 14 bases between them. The CDR3 region is CASSVRPRGNEKLFF. The CDR3 bases are TGTGCCAGCAGTGTCCGACCGCGGGGCAATGAAAAACTGTTTTTT.

In nucleotides, the CDR3 is TGTGCCAGCACCGACAGGGCGGGAATCAGCTCCTACGAGCAGTACTTC. It translates to CASTDRAGISSYEQYF. The J gene is TRBJ2-7, the V gene TRBV6-6, with a weak D call TRBD1 (7 bases). The length of the CDR3 is 16 residues. V was shortened by 7 bases and J by 0 bases, with 19 bases between the two germline ends. CDR1 MNHNY and CDR2 SVGAGI come from the germline V gene (reference sequence).

The chain uses TRBV5-5 and TRBJ2-5; 7 positions agree with TRBD1. V dropped 1 base and J dropped 1; count of bases not matched to a gene: 4. Germline CDR1 reads SGHKS; CDR2 reads YYEKEE (reference sequence). The CDR3 covers 15 residues. The CDR3 DNA sequence: TGTGCCAGCAGCTTGCGCAGGGGGATCCAAGAGACCCAGTACTTC. Its protein product is CASSLRRGIQETQYF.

This clone was counted between two and nine times. The V call is TRBV5-4, the J call TRBJ1-1; tentative D call: TRBD1 (6 bases). Germline V gene data show CDR1 as SGHNT and CDR2 as YYREEE (reference sequence). The V end was cut by 5 bases, the J end by 0 bases, with 11 bases between. CDR3 length: 14 amino acids. The CDR3 is CASSLQGVNTEAFF. The CDR3 DNA reads as TGTGCCAGCAGTCTACAGGGAGTGAACACTGAAGCTTTCTTT.

The chain uses TRBV10-1 and TRBJ1-1, with D uncertain. Germline CDR1 WNHNN, CDR2 SYGVQD (reference sequence). Trimming shortened V by 2 bases and J by 10 bases, and 11 bases separated the two germline ends. This CDR3 has 12 residues. CDR3 region: CASSENLGIAFF. In DNA, the CDR3 is TGCGCCAGCAGTGAGAATCTCGGGATAGCTTTCTTT.

V is TRBV28 and J is TRBJ2-2; a weak D match, TRBD1 (5 bases). The CDR3 spans 12 residues. V gave up 8 bases and J gave up 7 bases, with 11 bases separating them. In germline, CDR1 is MDHEN, CDR2 SYDVKM. The CDR3 here is CASWTNGGELFF. The CDR3 DNA reads as TGTGCCAGCTGGACAAACGGCGGGGAGCTGTTTTTT.

The chain joins TRBV5-1 to TRBJ1-1; D unclear. CDR1 is SGHRS and CDR2 is YFSETQ in the germline V gene. Trimming stripped 6 bases from V and 1 base from J, with 10 bases between. The CDR3 contains 13 residues. The CDR3 spells CASTLRQNTEAFF. The CDR3 DNA sequence: TGCGCCAGCACCCTAAGACAGAACACTGAAGCTTTCTTT.

This chain links TRBV5-4 with TRBJ2-5; 7 nucleotides align to TRBD2. The CDR3 is 14 amino acids. Trimming at V came to 1 base and at J to 4 bases, leaving 4 bases not matched to a gene. CDR1 is SGHNT, CDR2 YYREEE, per germline (reference sequence). The CDR3 here is CASSLSAGVETQYF. The CDR3 coding sequence is TGTGCCAGCAGCTTGTCGGCGGGGGTAGAGACCCAGTACTTC.

V and J are TRBV7-2 and TRBJ1-5; D is unresolved. Germline-derived CDR1 and CDR2 are SGHTA and FQGNSA. Trimming cost V 6 bases and J 4 bases, with 10 bases left between them. The CDR3 sequence is 13 residues long. The CDR3 is CASSWQWNQPQHF. In DNA, the CDR3 is TGTGCCAGCAGTTGGCAGTGGAATCAGCCCCAGCATTTT.

This sequence joins TRBV24-1 and TRBJ2-1, with 8 bases that match TRBD2. Trimming took 2 bases from V and 8 from J; bases not matched to a gene: 13. This CDR3 contains 17 residues. Germline V gene data show CDR1 as KGHDR and CDR2 as SFDVKD. CDR3 protein: CATSDSHREGLQDEQFF. CDR3 coding DNA: TGTGCCACCAGTGATTCCCATCGGGAGGGGCTGCAGGATGAGCAGTTCTTC.

The chain is built from TRBV4-1 and TRBJ1-3; D not certain. Germline V gene lookup returns CDR1 MGHRA and CDR2 YSYEKL. The length of the CDR3 is 19 residues. V gave up 0 bases and J gave up 1 base, with 19 bases separating them. The CDR3 DNA sequence: TGCGCCAGCAGCCAAGATCCGTCCGCCGCGGGCGGGTCTGGAAACACCATATATTTT. Protein product: CASSQDPSAAGGSGNTIYF.